The T cell receptor (beta chain) under discussion was sequenced for a study of blood T cell repertoires in COVID-19. Study-level information: Both acute and convalescent COVID-19 samples were obtained from the United States, Italy and Spain. The analysed material was cDNA or gDNA that came from T cells, B-cell-depleted T cells, or PBMCs.

The CDR3 covers 18 residues. Germline V lookup: CDR1 LNHNV, CDR2 YYDKDF (reference sequence). V was trimmed by 1 base and J by 7 bases, leaving 25 bases between them. Authors' methods: Estimation of nucleated cell counts relied on the amplification of reference gene primers. Here immunoSEQ multiplex PCR was the method, and the copy in TCRdb shows in-frame clones only, minus some. V and J calls and clone size are copied from that table; D and trimming were computed from the DNA. This table has some 150,000 clones, 70% to 90% appearing once. Sequencing was done on a sample of peripheral blood. This receptor was identified in a man in his forties with acute or convalescent COVID-19. The J gene is TRBJ1-2, the V gene TRBV15, with a tentative D call TRBD1 (5 bases). In DNA form, the CDR3 reads TGTGCCACCAGCAGAGTGGGGAGGGTTGAGTTGAGGGGTACTGGCTACACCTTC. It specifies CATSRVGRVELRGTGYTF. Using reference TRBV15 and TRBJ1-2 for the parts outside the CDR3, the full variable domain is DAMVIQNPRYQVTQFGKPVTLSCSQTLNHNVMYWYQQKSSQAPKLLFHYYDKDFNNEADTPDNFQSRRPNTSFCFLDIRSPGLGDTAMYLCATSRVGRVELRGTGYTFGSGTRLTVV.